The count of the clone carrying this T cell receptor beta chain is one. The sample belongs to a study of T cell changes during pregnancy in multiple sclerosis. Profiling relied on immunoSEQ multiplex PCR, and the TCRdb table lists in-frame clones only, not all of them. The repertoire consists of tens of thousands of clones, with approximately 90% occurring once and the leading ten covering around 0.21%. The receptor's source is a female donor with multiple sclerosis, enrolled in a pregnancy study. Specimen: CD4+ T cells from peripheral blood mononuclear cells, collected before pregnancy.

CDR3 in amino acids: CASSPGDTRSYEQYF. DNA for the CDR3: TGCGCCAGCAGCCCGGGGGATACTCGCTCCTACGAGCAGTACTTC. The rearrangement uses TRBV5-1 and TRBJ2-7; perhaps TRBD2 as D (6 bases). The CDR3 is 15 residues long. Germline CDR1 SGHRS, CDR2 YFSETQ. Trimming removed 4 bases at V and 0 bases at J, with 14 bases between. The entire variable domain, with the rest obtained from reference TRBV5-1 and TRBJ2-7, is as follows: KAGVTQTPRYLIKTRGQQVTLSCSPISGHRSVSWYQQTPGQGLQFLFEYFSETQRNKGNFPGRFSGRQFSNSRSEMNVSTLELGDSALYLCASSPGDTRSYEQYFGPGTRLTVT.